The 30 T cell receptor beta chains listed next were all sequenced from one sample in a study of T cell responses to AZD1222 COVID-19 vaccine. Assay: immunoSEQ multiplex PCR; the TCRdb copy retains only in-frame clones and omits some. This sample has roughly 200,000 clones, with around 92% found just once. This specimen was peripheral blood, taken on day 0 of AZD1222 vaccination. These receptors originate from an adult in good health.

The rearrangement uses TRBV14 and TRBJ2-5, with a possible D match to TRBD2 (5 bases). Germline CDR1 is SGHDN and CDR2 is FVKESK. V shed 1 base and J shed 5 bases, with 5 bases lying between them. This CDR3 contains 12 residues. DNA for the CDR3: TGTGCCAGCAGCCAAGTAGCGGAGACCCAGTACTTC. Translating it yields CASSQVAETQYF. The complete variable domain, with remaining parts taken from reference TRBV14 and TRBJ2-5, reads EAGVTQFPSHSVIEKGQTVTLRCDPISGHDNLYWYRRVMGKEIKFLLHFVKESKQDESGMPNNRFLAERTGGTYSTLKVQPAELEDSGVYFCASSQVAETQYFGPGTRLLVL.

The V and J genes are TRBV30 and TRBJ1-5; D might be TRBD1 (6 bases). This CDR3 spans 13 amino acids. V gave up 5 bases and J gave up 6 bases, with 14 bases separating them. Germline-derived CDR1 and CDR2 are GTSNPN and SVGIG (reference sequence). The CDR3 nucleotides read TGTGCCTGGGAGCAGGGGAGGACTCAGCCCCAGCATTTT. Translation gives CAWEQGRTQPQHF.

The V gene is TRBV2, the J gene TRBJ2-7; D unclear. Trimming removed 1 base from V and 4 bases from J, with 14 bases in between. The V gene's germline CDR1 is SNHLY and CDR2 FYNNEI. CDR3 length: 15 amino acids. Here the CDR3 DNA reads TGTGCCAGCAGTGAAGGGGCTGCATTATTTTACGAGCAGTACTTC. This encodes CASSEGAALFYEQYF.

The chain employs TRBV28 and TRBJ1-1; 9 positions agree with TRBD1. V lost 5 bases, J lost 0 bases, and 1 base stayed unmatched. This CDR3 region has 14 residues. Germline V CDR1 and CDR2: MDHEN, SYDVKM. This chain's CDR3 is CASSRTGVNTEAFF. The CDR3 DNA reads as TGTGCCAGCAGTAGGACAGGGGTGAACACTGAAGCTTTCTTT.

The chain uses TRBV15 and TRBJ2-7, with 8 bases lining up with TRBD1. The CDR3 is 16 residues long. Losses at the gene ends were 2 bases for V and 3 bases for J; bases not matched to a gene: 9. In germline, CDR1 is LNHNV, CDR2 YYDKDF (reference sequence). CDR3 coding DNA: TGTGCCACCAGCAGACACCGACAGGGGCAGGACTACGAGCAGTACTTC. Translated: CATSRHRQGQDYEQYF.

CDR3 residues: CASSLRQNTDTQYF. Written as DNA, the CDR3 is TGTGCCAGCAGCTTAAGGCAGAACACAGATACGCAGTATTTT. The rearrangement uses TRBV7-3 and TRBJ2-3, with D unresolved. The germline gives CDR1 SGHTA, CDR2 FQGTGA. This CDR3 contains 14 residues. V lost 1 base to trimming and J lost 2 bases, with 7 bases between them.

This clone came up once. V is TRBV7-9 and J is TRBJ1-3; unclear D gene. The CDR3 is made up of 14 amino acids. Trimming shortened V by 2 bases and J by 2 bases, and 7 bases separated the two germline ends. CDR1 and CDR2 from the germline V gene are SEHNR and FQNEAQ (reference sequence). CDR3 sequence: CASSLISTGNTIYF. The CDR3 nucleotides are TGTGCCAGCAGCTTAATCTCAACTGGAAACACCATATATTTT.

The chain carries TRBV9 and TRBJ1-3, with 7 nucleotides matching TRBD1. CDR1 is SGDLS, CDR2 YYNGEE, per germline. The CDR3 covers 15 residues. J lost 4 bases, V lost 6 bases, and 10 bases had no gene match. The CDR3 bases are TGTGCCAGCACCCAAGAGGGGGCTTCCGGAAACACCATATATTTT. Residues: CASTQEGASGNTIYF.

The chain couples TRBV19 to TRBJ2-1; D possibly corresponds to TRBD1 (6 bases). CDR3 length: 14 amino acids. V lost 7 bases, J lost 4 bases, and 14 bases lay in between. CDR1 is LNHDA and CDR2 is SQIVND in the germline V gene (reference sequence). In DNA form, the CDR3 reads TGTGCCAGTATGACGGACAGCACATACAATGAGCAGTTCTTC. Its translation is CASMTDSTYNEQFF.

This clone appeared a single time. This chain joins TRBV14 and TRBJ2-7; D may be TRBD2 (6 bases). This CDR3 contains 16 residues. In germline, CDR1 is SGHDN, CDR2 FVKESK. Trimming pared 2 bases from V and 5 bases from J, leaving 19 bases between. CDR3 sequence reads: CASSQFLRTGGDEQYF. CDR3 DNA sequence: TGTGCCAGCAGCCAATTTCTAAGGACTGGCGGGGACGAGCAGTACTTC.

The chain carries TRBV5-4 and TRBJ1-6, with TRBD1 identical over 7 bases. CDR1 is SGHNT, CDR2 YYREEE, per germline (reference sequence). The CDR3 contains 16 residues. The V gene end was trimmed by 4 bases and the J gene end by 7 bases; junction bases not matched to a gene: 11. CDR3 DNA sequence: TGTGCCAGCAGCCCGGCCAGGCAGGGGGTCAATTCACCCCTCCACTTT. It yields the protein CASSPARQGVNSPLHF.

V usage is TRBV19 and J usage is TRBJ1-4; 12 bases map to TRBD1. J was trimmed by 5 bases and V by 4 bases; bases with no gene match: 5. Germline lookup yields CDR1 LNHDA and CDR2 SQIVND (reference sequence). The CDR3 is 16 residues long. The CDR3 region has the DNA TGTGCCAGTAGTAAGGGACAGGGGGCTGCGAATGAAAAACTGTTTTTT. As protein: CASSKGQGAANEKLFF. Drawing the rest from reference TRBV19 and TRBJ1-4, the complete variable domain is DGGITQSPKYLFRKEGQNVTLSCEQNLNHDAMYWYRQDPGQGLRLIYYSQIVNDFQKGDIAEGYSVSREKKESFPLTVTSAQKNPTAFYLCASSKGQGAANEKLFFGSGTQLSVL.

The chain couples TRBV28 to TRBJ1-5, with D tentatively TRBD1 (5 bases). The germline gives CDR1 MDHEN, CDR2 SYDVKM. V lost 7 bases, J lost 11 bases, and 24 bases lay in between. The CDR3 totals 15 residues. For the CDR3, the DNA is TGTGCCAGCACTTCTGCCGCAGGGCCCTCGGGGGCCCAGCATTTT. This codes for CASTSAAGPSGAQHF.

This clone has just one count. The chain is built from TRBV19 and TRBJ2-2; 9 bases match TRBD2. This CDR3 has 16 amino acids. Germline CDR1 reads LNHDA; CDR2 reads SQIVND (reference sequence). After removal of 3 bases from V and 3 bases from J, the junction contained 5 bases not matched to a gene. In DNA form, the CDR3 reads TGTGCCAGTAGTATGGAAGCGGGGGGCTACACCGGGGAGCTGTTTTTT. Its protein product is CASSMEAGGYTGELFF.

J is TRBJ1-2 and V is TRBV6-2 or TRBV6-3, with 7 bases matching TRBD1. Germline V lookup: CDR1 MNHEY, CDR2 SVGEGT. The CDR3 is 16 amino acids. V trimming: 2 bases; J trimming: 5 bases; junction bases outside the gene matches: 11. In DNA form, the CDR3 reads TGTGCCAGCAGTTACGCCTACTCCGGGACAGTTTATGGCTACACCTTC. This gives the protein CASSYAYSGTVYGYTF.

The gene calls are TRBV19 and TRBJ1-6; 7 bases fit TRBD1. J gave up 6 bases and V 6 bases, and 5 bases lay outside the gene matches. CDR3 length: 14 residues. The germline CDR1 and CDR2 sequences are LNHDA and SQIVND (reference sequence). CDR3 bases: TGTGCCAGTAGGATGACAGGGCTTAATTCACCCCTCCACTTT. Its translation is CASRMTGLNSPLHF.

The chain employs TRBV27 and TRBJ1-4; D is unclear. V lost 2 bases, J lost 0 bases, and 7 bases lay in between. There are 15 residues in the CDR3. CDR1 and CDR2 from the germline V gene are MNHEY and SMNVEV (reference sequence). The CDR3 loop is CASSLARATNEKLFF. CDR3 sequence (DNA): TGTGCCAGCAGTTTAGCGCGTGCAACTAATGAAAAACTGTTTTTT.

The chain uses TRBV9 and TRBJ1-1; TRBD1 matches at 7 bases. CDR3 length equals 19 residues. The V gene's germline CDR1 is SGDLS and CDR2 YYNGEE. V shed 3 bases and J 1 base; nucleotides not matched to a gene: 18. The CDR3 reads CASSAGTVTGERGNTEAFF. The CDR3 bases are TGTGCCAGCAGCGCCGGAACCGTTACAGGGGAACGGGGGAACACTGAAGCTTTCTTT.

The chain has TRBV28 and TRBJ1-1, with D possibly being TRBD1 (5 bases). CDR3 length: 15 residues. CDR1 is MDHEN and CDR2 is SYDVKM in the germline V gene. V lost 10 bases to trimming and J lost 5 bases, with 23 bases between them. CDR3 residues: CATGTAGTGRTEAFF. In DNA form, the CDR3 reads TGTGCCACCGGGACCGCTGGGACCGGCAGGACTGAAGCTTTCTTT.

This chain connects TRBV4-3 to TRBJ2-3; 9 nucleotides align to TRBD1. The CDR3 has 17 amino acids. V lost 1 base, J lost 1 base, and 6 bases stayed unmatched. Germline assignment: CDR1 LGHNA and CDR2 YSLEER. DNA of the CDR3: TGCGCCAGCAGCCAAGCTAACAGGGGGCGGGGCACAGATACGCAGTATTTT. It codes for CASSQANRGRGTDTQYF.

The rearrangement links TRBV24-1 to TRBJ1-1; D gene ambiguous. CDR3 length: 15 amino acids. V gave up 4 bases and J gave up 0 bases, with 11 bases separating them. Per the germline V gene, CDR1 is KGHDR and CDR2 is SFDVKD. CDR3 bases: TGTGCCACCAGTGACCCGATGGGGATGAACACTGAAGCTTTCTTT. Protein: CATSDPMGMNTEAFF.

This chain uses TRBV6-5 with TRBJ1-1, with TRBD1 identical over 10 bases. Trimming removed 2 bases from V and 4 bases from J; junction bases left unmatched: 7. The CDR3 has 16 residues. CDR1 is MNHEY and CDR2 is SVGAGI in the germline V gene. CDR3 in amino acids: CASSYMTGGRGTEAFF. The DNA for the CDR3 is TGTGCCAGCAGTTACATGACAGGGGGCCGGGGCACTGAAGCTTTCTTT.

The chain has TRBV12-5 and TRBJ1-5; 8 bases are shared with TRBD1. Germline values: CDR1 LGHNT, CDR2 FRNRAP. This CDR3 contains 14 residues. The junction had 2 bases not matched to a gene; V was cut back by 3 bases and J by 4 bases. The CDR3 sequence: CASGLGQGNQPQHF. For the CDR3, the DNA is TGTGCTAGTGGTTTAGGACAGGGAAATCAGCCCCAGCATTTT.

The genes are TRBV2 and TRBJ2-7, with 7 bases fitting TRBD1. V trimming: 8 bases; J trimming: 3 bases; junction bases outside the gene matches: 4. There are 12 residues in the CDR3. The germline gives CDR1 SNHLY, CDR2 FYNNEI. The CDR3 is CASRDSYYEQYF. CDR3 DNA: TGTGCCAGCCGGGACAGCTACTACGAGCAGTACTTC.

V is TRBV7-3 and J is TRBJ1-3; D gene uncertain. Germline CDR1 SGHTA, CDR2 FQGTGA. The CDR3 is 16 amino acids. V was cut by 2 bases and J by 0 bases, with 11 bases left in between. The CDR3 reads CASSLLPLSSGNTIYF. The CDR3, as DNA: TGTGCCAGCAGCTTACTTCCGCTGAGCTCTGGAAACACCATATATTTT.

This chain uses TRBV19 with TRBJ1-1, with 10 positions matching TRBD1. From germline, CDR1 is LNHDA and CDR2 SQIVND (reference sequence). The CDR3 extends over 16 amino acids. Unmatched junction bases numbered 5, after V lost 4 bases and J lost 0 bases. This CDR3 reads CASSKDRGNVNTEAFF. In nucleotides, the CDR3 is TGTGCCAGTAGTAAGGACAGGGGGAACGTGAACACTGAAGCTTTCTTT. The full variable domain, completed using reference TRBV19 and TRBJ1-1, is DGGITQSPKYLFRKEGQNVTLSCEQNLNHDAMYWYRQDPGQGLRLIYYSQIVNDFQKGDIAEGYSVSREKKESFPLTVTSAQKNPTAFYLCASSKDRGNVNTEAFFGQGTRLTVV.

The rearrangement links TRBV28 to TRBJ1-6; no reliable D call. CDR3 size: 13 residues. The V and J ends lost 3 bases and 13 bases respectively, with 13 bases between them. In germline, CDR1 is MDHEN, CDR2 SYDVKM. CDR3 region: CASSFLVEPPLHF. CDR3 DNA: TGTGCCAGCAGTTTCCTCGTCGAGCCTCCCCTCCACTTT.

The count of this clone is one. V usage is TRBV25-1 and J usage is TRBJ2-1; D ambiguous. The V end was cut by 5 bases, the J end by 2 bases, with 16 bases between. The CDR3 sequence is 16 residues long. Per germline, CDR1 MGHDK and CDR2 SYGVNS. The CDR3 region has the DNA TGTGCCAGCAGTTGGCAGGCCTCTATTCCCTACAATGAGCAGTTCTTC. Its translation: CASSWQASIPYNEQFF.

This clone is a singleton in its sample. V usage is TRBV15 and J usage is TRBJ2-3; 10 bases line up with TRBD2. The CDR3 runs to 17 residues. Germline CDR1 LNHNV, CDR2 YYDKDF (reference sequence). V shed 0 bases and J 2 bases; nucleotides not matched to a gene: 5. This chain's CDR3 is CATSREASGGFTDTQYF. The CDR3 bases are TGTGCCACCAGCAGAGAGGCTAGCGGGGGCTTCACAGATACGCAGTATTTT.

V gene TRBV19 combines with J gene TRBJ1-2; 10 bases agree with TRBD1. CDR3 length equals 13 residues. With 3 bases clipped from V and 8 bases from J, the junction kept 3 bases outside the gene matches. The germline gives CDR1 LNHDA, CDR2 SQIVND (reference sequence). The CDR3 loop reads CASSMGQGSGYTF. CDR3 in DNA: TGTGCCAGTAGTATGGGACAGGGGTCCGGCTACACCTTC.